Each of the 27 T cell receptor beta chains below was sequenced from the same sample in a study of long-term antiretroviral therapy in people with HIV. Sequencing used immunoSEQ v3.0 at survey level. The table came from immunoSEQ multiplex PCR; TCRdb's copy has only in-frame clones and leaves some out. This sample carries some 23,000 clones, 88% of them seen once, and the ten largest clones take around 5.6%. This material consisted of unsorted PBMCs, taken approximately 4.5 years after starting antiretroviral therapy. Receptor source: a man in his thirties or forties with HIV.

Here the CDR3 reads CASSQVTGGGDTQYF. In nucleotides, the CDR3 is TGTGCCAGCAGCCAAGTAACGGGGGGCGGAGATACGCAGTATTTT. The chain carries TRBV4-2 and TRBJ2-3; D might be TRBD2 (7 bases). CDR3 length: 15 amino acids. Germline V gene data show CDR1 as LGHNA and CDR2 as YNFKEQ. The V and J ends lost 1 base and 5 bases respectively, with 13 bases between them.

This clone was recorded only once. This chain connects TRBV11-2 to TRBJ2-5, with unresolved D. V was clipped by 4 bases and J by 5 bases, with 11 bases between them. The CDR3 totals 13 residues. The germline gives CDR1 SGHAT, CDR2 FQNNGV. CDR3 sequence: CASSYALRETQYF. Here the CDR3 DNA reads TGTGCCAGCAGCTACGCCCTACGTGAGACCCAGTACTTC.

The CDR3 is CASSQGYEQFF. The DNA of the CDR3 is TGTGCCAGCAGCCAAGGTTATGAGCAGTTCTTC. The chain recombines TRBV14 with TRBJ2-1; D remains ambiguous. Germline assignment: CDR1 SGHDN and CDR2 FVKESK. Deletions cut 1 base from V and 8 bases from J, with 3 bases between. The CDR3 contains 11 residues.

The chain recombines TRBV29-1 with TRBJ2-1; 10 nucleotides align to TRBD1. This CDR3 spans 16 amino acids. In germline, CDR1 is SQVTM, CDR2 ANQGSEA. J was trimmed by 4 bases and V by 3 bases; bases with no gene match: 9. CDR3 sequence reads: CSVERRDRGFYNEQFF. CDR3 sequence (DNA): TGCAGCGTTGAGCGACGGGACAGGGGATTTTACAATGAGCAGTTCTTC.

The CDR3 reads CASSSPLGRNTGELFF. DNA of the CDR3: TGTGCCAGCAGTTCCCCCTTGGGCCGTAACACCGGGGAGCTGTTTTTT. The J gene is TRBJ2-2, the V gene TRBV6-5; D not resolved. The CDR3 spans 16 residues. V lost 4 bases and J lost 2, with 14 bases in between. CDR1 is MNHEY and CDR2 is SVGAGI in the germline V gene.

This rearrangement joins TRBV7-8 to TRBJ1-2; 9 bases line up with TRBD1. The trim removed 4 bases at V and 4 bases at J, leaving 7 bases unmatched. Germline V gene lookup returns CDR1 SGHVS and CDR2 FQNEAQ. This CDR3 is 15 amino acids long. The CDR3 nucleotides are TGTGCCAGCAGCTATGGGACAGGGCTTGGCTATGGCTACACCTTC. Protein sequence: CASSYGTGLGYGYTF.

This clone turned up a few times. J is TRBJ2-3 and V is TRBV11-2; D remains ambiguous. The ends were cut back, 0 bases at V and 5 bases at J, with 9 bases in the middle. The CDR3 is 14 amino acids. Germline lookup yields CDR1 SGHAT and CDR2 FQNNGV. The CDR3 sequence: CASSLDLGVDTQYF. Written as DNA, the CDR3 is TGTGCCAGCAGCTTAGATCTTGGGGTAGATACGCAGTATTTT.

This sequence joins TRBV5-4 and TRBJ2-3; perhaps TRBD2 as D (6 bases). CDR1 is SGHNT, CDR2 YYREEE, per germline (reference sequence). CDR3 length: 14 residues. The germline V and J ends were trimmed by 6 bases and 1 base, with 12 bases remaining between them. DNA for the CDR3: TGTGCCAGCACCATAGCGGACCGCACAGATACGCAGTATTTT. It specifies CASTIADRTDTQYF.

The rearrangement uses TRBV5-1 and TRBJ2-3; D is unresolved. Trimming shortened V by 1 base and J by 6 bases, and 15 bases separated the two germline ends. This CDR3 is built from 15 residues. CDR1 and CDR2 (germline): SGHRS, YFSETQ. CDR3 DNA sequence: TGCGCCAGCAGCTTGTCGGTAGACCCGCACGATACGCAGTATTTT. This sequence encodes CASSLSVDPHDTQYF.

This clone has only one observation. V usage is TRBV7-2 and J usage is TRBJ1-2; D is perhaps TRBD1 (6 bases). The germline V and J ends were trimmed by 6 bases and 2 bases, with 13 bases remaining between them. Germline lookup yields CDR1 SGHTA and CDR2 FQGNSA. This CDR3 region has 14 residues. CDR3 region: CASRPRTENYGYTF. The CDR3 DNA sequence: TGTGCCAGCAGACCTAGGACAGAGAACTATGGCTACACCTTC.

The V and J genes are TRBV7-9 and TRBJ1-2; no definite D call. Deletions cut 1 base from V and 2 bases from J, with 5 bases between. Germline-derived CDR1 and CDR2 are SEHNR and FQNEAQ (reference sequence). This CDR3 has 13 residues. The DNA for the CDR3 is TGTGCCAGCAGCTTAGGCGGGAACTATGGCTACACCTTC. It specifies CASSLGGNYGYTF.

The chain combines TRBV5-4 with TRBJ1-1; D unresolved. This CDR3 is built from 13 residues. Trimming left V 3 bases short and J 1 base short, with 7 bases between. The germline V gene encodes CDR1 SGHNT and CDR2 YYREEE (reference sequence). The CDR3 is CASSSGENTEAFF. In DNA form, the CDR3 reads TGTGCCAGCAGCTCCGGGGAGAACACTGAAGCTTTCTTT.

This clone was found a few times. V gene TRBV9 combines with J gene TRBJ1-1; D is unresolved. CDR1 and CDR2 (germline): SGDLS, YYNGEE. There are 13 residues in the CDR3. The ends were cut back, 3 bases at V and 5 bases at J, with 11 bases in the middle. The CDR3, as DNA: TGTGCCAGCAGCGGTCCGGCGGGGACTGAAGCTTTCTTT. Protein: CASSGPAGTEAFF.

The CDR3 DNA sequence: TGTGCCAGCAGCGAGGGGGGGGTTGCTAATGAAAAACTGTTTTTT. It translates to CASSEGGVANEKLFF. The chain combines TRBV9 with TRBJ1-4, with D possibly TRBD1 on 6 matching bases. The CDR3 consists of 15 residues. Trimming left V 3 bases short and J 3 bases short, with 12 bases between. CDR1 and CDR2 from the germline V gene are SGDLS and YYNGEE.

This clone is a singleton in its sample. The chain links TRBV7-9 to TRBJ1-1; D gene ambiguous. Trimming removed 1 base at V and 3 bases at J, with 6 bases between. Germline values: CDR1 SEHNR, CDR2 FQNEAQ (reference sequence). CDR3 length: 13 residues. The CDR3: CASSLGEYTEAFF. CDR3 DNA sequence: TGTGCCAGCAGCTTAGGCGAGTACACTGAAGCTTTCTTT. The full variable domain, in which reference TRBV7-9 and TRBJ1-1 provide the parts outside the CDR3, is DTGVSQNPRHKITKRGQNVTFRCDPISEHNRLYWYRQTLGQGPEFLTYFQNEAQLEKSRLLSDRFSAERPKGSFSTLEIQRTEQGDSAMYLCASSLGEYTEAFFGQGTRLTVV.

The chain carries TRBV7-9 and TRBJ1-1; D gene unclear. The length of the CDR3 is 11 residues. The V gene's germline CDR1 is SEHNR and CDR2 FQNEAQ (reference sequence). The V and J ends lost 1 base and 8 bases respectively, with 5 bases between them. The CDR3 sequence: CASSLVREAFF. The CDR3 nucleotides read TGTGCCAGCAGCTTAGTCCGAGAAGCTTTCTTT.

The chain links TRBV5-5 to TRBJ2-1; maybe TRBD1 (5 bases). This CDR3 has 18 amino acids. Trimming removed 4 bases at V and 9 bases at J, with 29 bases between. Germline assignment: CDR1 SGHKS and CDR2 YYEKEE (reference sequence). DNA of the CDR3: TGTGCCAGCAGCGTAGGCACAGGTGTAGTCGGTCTAAGGGGTGAGCAGTTCTTC. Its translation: CASSVGTGVVGLRGEQFF.

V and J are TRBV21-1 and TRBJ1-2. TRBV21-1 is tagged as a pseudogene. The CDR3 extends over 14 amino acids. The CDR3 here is CASSKGRETYGYTF. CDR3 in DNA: TGTGCCAGCAGCAAAGGCCGAGAGACCTATGGCTACACCTTC.

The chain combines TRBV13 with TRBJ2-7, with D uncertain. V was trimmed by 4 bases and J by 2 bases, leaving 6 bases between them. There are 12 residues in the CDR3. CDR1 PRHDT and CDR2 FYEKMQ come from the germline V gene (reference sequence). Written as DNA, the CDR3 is TGTGCCAGCAGCTCAAACCCCTACGAGCAGTACTTC. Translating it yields CASSSNPYEQYF.

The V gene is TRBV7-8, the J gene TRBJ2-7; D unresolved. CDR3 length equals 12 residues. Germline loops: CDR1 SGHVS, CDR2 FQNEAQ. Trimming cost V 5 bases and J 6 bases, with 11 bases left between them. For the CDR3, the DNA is TGTGCCAGCAGCCCCGCGAAGATCGAGCAGTACTTC. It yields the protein CASSPAKIEQYF.

The DNA for the CDR3 is TGTGCCAGCAGCCACCCCCGGGGGTACACGGCGAGCAATGAGCAGTTCTTC. Residues: CASSHPRGYTASNEQFF. This chain connects TRBV7-6 to TRBJ2-1, with D possibly TRBD2 on 6 matching bases. CDR3 length equals 17 residues. V shed 5 bases and J shed 6 bases, with 23 bases lying between them. Germline CDR1 and CDR2: SGHVS and FNYEAQ.

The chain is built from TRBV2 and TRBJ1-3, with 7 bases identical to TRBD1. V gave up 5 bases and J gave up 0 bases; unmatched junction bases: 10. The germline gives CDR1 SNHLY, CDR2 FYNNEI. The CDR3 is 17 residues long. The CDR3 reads CASSRDSVRSSGNTIYF. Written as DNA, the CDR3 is TGTGCCAGCAGTAGGGACAGTGTCAGGAGCTCTGGAAACACCATATATTTT.

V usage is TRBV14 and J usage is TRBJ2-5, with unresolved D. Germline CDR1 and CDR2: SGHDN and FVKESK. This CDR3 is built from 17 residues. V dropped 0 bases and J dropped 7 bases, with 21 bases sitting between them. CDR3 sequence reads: CASSQDKYAKGGGTQYF. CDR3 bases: TGTGCCAGCAGCCAAGATAAGTACGCGAAGGGCGGTGGGACCCAGTACTTC. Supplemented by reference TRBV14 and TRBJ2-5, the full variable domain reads EAGVTQFPSHSVIEKGQTVTLRCDPISGHDNLYWYRRVMGKEIKFLLHFVKESKQDESGMPNNRFLAERTGGTYSTLKVQPAELEDSGVYFCASSQDKYAKGGGTQYFGPGTRLLVL.

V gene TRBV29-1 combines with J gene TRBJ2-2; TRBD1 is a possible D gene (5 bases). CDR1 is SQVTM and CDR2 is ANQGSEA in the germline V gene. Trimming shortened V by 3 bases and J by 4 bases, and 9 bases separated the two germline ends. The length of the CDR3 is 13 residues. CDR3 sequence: CSVDEDTTGELFF. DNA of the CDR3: TGCAGCGTTGACGAGGACACCACCGGGGAGCTGTTTTTT.

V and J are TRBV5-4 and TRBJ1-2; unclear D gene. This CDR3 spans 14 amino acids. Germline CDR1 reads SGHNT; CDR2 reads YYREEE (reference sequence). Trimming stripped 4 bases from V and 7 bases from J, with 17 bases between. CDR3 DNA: TGTGCCAGCAGCCACCCCGACGGACTCCCTGGCTACACCTTC. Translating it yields CASSHPDGLPGYTF.

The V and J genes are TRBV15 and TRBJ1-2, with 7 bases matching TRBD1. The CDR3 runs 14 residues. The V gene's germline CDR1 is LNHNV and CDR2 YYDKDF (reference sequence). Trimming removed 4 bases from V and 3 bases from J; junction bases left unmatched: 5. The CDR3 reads CATSNRQGDYGYTF. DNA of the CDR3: TGTGCCACCAGCAACCGACAGGGCGACTATGGCTACACCTTC.

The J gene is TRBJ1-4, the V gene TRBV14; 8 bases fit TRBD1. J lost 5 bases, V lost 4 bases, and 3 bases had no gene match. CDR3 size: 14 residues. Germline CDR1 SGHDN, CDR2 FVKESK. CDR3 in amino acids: CASSLTGANEKLFF. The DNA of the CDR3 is TGTGCCAGCAGCCTGACAGGGGCAAATGAAAAACTGTTTTTT.